This record concerns one T cell receptor beta chain sequence. Its antigen is currently unknown. The CDR3 consists of 14 residues. Trimming took 1 base from V and 5 from J, leaving 11 bases between them. Germline assignment: CDR1 WNHNN and CDR2 SYGVQD (reference sequence). The entry originates in a study of yellow fever vaccine responses in identical twins. Study observations and caveats: Twins' vaccine T cell response reportedly seemed partly convergent, partly personalized.

MiXCR was run by TCRdb on the RT-PCR reads, yielding one entry per CDR3 protein. This table has thousands of distinct CDR3 sequences, over 75% appearing once. The sequencing used T cells from blood (PBMCs), unsorted or a sorted subset (not recorded which), collected before or after yellow fever vaccination (not recorded which). The sequence was obtained from a woman under 30 who received the yellow fever vaccine. This chain joins TRBV10-1 and TRBJ2-5; D might be TRBD2 (6 bases). CDR3 region: CASSELPGAETQYF. In DNA form, the CDR3 reads TGCGCCAGCAGTGAGTTACCGGGAGCGGAGACCCAGTACTTC.